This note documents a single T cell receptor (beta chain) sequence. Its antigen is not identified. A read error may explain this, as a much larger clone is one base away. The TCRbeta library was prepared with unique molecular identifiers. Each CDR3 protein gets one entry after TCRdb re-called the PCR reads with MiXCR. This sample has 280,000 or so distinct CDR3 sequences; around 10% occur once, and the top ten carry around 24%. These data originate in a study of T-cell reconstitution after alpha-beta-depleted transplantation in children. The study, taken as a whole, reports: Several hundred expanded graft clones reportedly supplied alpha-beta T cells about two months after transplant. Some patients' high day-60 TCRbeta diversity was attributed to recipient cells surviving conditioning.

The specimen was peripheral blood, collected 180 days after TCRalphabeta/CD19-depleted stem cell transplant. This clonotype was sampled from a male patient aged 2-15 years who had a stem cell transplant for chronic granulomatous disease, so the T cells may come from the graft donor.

This chain's CDR3 is CASSWTGGREAFF. CDR3 bases: TGTGCCAGCAGTTGGACGGGAGGGCGAGAGGCTTTCTTT. The J gene is TRBJ1-1, the V gene TRBV27; no clear D. Trimming left V 4 bases short and J 11 bases short, with 17 bases between. The germline V gene has CDR1 MNHEY and CDR2 SMNVEV (reference sequence). CDR3 length: 13 amino acids.